The entry below gives a single TCR beta chain sequence along with its context. Its antigen has not been determined. The junction shows a germline mismatch at one end, possibly a read error. This same CDR3 is encoded by further DNA sequences in the sample. Including the terminal cysteine and phenylalanine, the CDR3 comprises 15 residues. Only the CDR3 DNA is retained, 45 bases long and in frame from the first base. CDR1 and CDR2 (SEHNR, FQNEAQ) derive from the germline V gene (reference sequence). The data were obtained in a study of shared clonotypes between healthy human individuals (TCRdb year 2020). About the full investigation: The cohort comprised two women and a few men aged 18 to 49 years. Between about 0.94 and 8.9 billion PBMCs per donor were obtained by leukapheresis. For each donor, CD4 naive and CD4 memory were each given three plates, CD8 naive was given two plates, and CD8 memory was given one plate. The study deeply sequenced blood TCR repertoires of about five healthy adults to estimate repertoire size and the extent of clonotype sharing between individuals. Different laboratories and diverse techniques were used to prepare libraries and sequence TCR repertoires, to increase sequencing depth and limit assay-specific biases. What the study reported, not specific to this receptor: Clonotypes shared by all four sorted-subset donors showed higher generation probabilities than non-shared clonotypes. Naive subsets generally had larger estimated clonotype richness than memory subsets did. Because the study included a small number of donors, the genetic and exposure-history diversity represented was limited. Pairwise subsampling led to the expectation that sequencing depth would affect the degree of clonotype sharing among donors. Only blood was sampled, and tissue TCR repertoires likely differ from those in blood. Across four donors, roughly 5.4% of naive CD4, approximately 3.6% of naive CD8, 2% to 2.5% of memory CD4, and 0.4% to 0.45% of memory CD8 clonotypes were shared. Incomplete sequencing was indicated by rarefaction of sorted-subset datasets, despite the large sequencing depth.

For the CD8 naive samples, CD45RO-negative cells were positively selected for CCR7, yielding a CD45RA+CCR7+ population from which TemRA cells were excluded. Healthy HIV-negative adults with no recently reported acute infections or vaccinations were included as donors. Every donor was a Caucasian adult living in Nashville, Tennessee, USA. After blood collection by leukapheresis, PBMCs were isolated using Ficoll-Histopaque density gradient centrifugation and then cryopreserved in the vapor phase of liquid nitrogen. Analytical flow cytometry was used to check the purity and quantity of every magnetically sorted T cell population. From each sorted fraction, genomic DNA was isolated and quantified by UV absorbance on a Nanodrop 2000c. Using the deep immunoSEQ assay, TCR CDR3 regions were amplified from genomic DNA by multiplex PCR. For each cell subset, the extracted genomic DNA was distributed evenly across all wells of several immunoSEQ 96-well plates, and each plate served as one replicate. For sorted subsets, about 200 ng genomic DNA, equal to 30,000 or so T cell genomes, was loaded into each replicate PCR. The purified libraries were quantified using a Qubit 3.0 fluorometer, sized with a Bioanalyzer 2100, and then quantified again using the KAPA Library Quantification kit. Each immunoSEQ 96-well plate was sequenced on its own single-read 150-cycle Illumina NextSeq 550 flow cell. In the authors' own workflow: Because the immunoSEQ output held only junctional sequences and lacked quality scores, the filtering could not match the filtering applied to full-length reads. To assign V/J genes and CDR3, sequences were annotated using PyIR, a Python wrapper for IgBLAST v1.9, with IMGT germline references. Reads with weak V/J assignments (E-value above 1e-6), missing CDR3, stop codons, out-of-frame junctions, or ambiguous translated residues were removed. V3J clonotypes were defined as sequences sharing the same inferred V gene, J gene, and CDR3 amino acid sequence. To compute the percentage overlap between repertoires, the number of shared unique clonotypes was divided by the size of the smaller repertoire. Richness of each repertoire was evaluated using RTK rarefaction, the Chao1 estimator, and Recon v2.1 estimates of unobserved clonotypes. OLGA was used to compute generation probabilities for all TCRbeta clonotypes that the gDNA method yielded from several donors. Sourced from immuneACCESS, this table was stored by TCRdb with only in-frame sequences that have V and J called. A share of the clones is absent; for the studies checked, an unresolved V gene accounts for under half, and the remainder has no known explanation. V and J calls and clone size are as listed in that table; D and trimming were resolved from the DNA. In all, the sample holds some 2.1 million clones, and over 85% of those were seen once. More than 0.95% of the sample belongs to the ten largest clones.

This chain is built from TRBV7-9 and TRBJ2-1; the junction holds 9 bases that match TRBD1. The clonotype originates from a young man in good health. The sequencing sample was made of naive CD8+ T cells sorted from blood. This sample's cell subset or site label indicates: CD45RA+CCR7+. The CDR3 reads as follows: CASSLGQGYRNEQFF. The DNA sequence follows: TGTGCCAGCAGCTTGGGACAGGGATATCGCAATGAACAGTTCTTC.